A selection of T cell receptor beta chains follows, all from one sample in a study of persistence of HIV-infected CD4 T cells. Measured with immunoSEQ multiplex PCR; TCRdb has only the in-frame clones, and not every one. The sample consists of roughly 41,000 clones, around 80% of them appearing once. No antigen has been assigned to these receptors. The sample was CD4+ T cells sorted from PBMCs after approximately 20-hour stimulation, taken from a patient who received antiretroviral therapy. The receptors derive from an adult man with HIV who was CMV-seropositive. Both conserved end residues are part of each CDR3. D genes are given only for firm matches. Size values are once, few and many counts, or a class for expanded clones, and some rows have none.

v_gene,d_gene,abundance,j_gene,CDR3aa,CDR3nt
TRBV5-1,NA,NA,TRBJ2-3,CASSLGVDRFTDTQYF,TGCGCCAGCAGCTTGGGCGTTGATAGGTTCACAGATACGCAGTATTTT
TRBV2,NA,NA,TRBJ2-1,CASSEESGFDEQFF,TGTGCCAGCAGTGAAGAGAGCGGGTTCGATGAGCAGTTCTTC
TRBV19,NA,NA,TRBJ2-7,CASSIAGISPYEQYF,TGTGCCAGTAGTATCGCGGGGATATCCCCCTACGAGCAGTACTTC
TRBV18,TRBD1,NA,TRBJ1-5,CASSPPVTQGANRPQHF,TGTGCCAGCTCACCACCGGTTACTCAGGGGGCGAATCGGCCCCAGCATTTT
TRBV6-5,TRBD1,NA,TRBJ1-5,CASSFRGPGQPQHF,TGTGCCAGCAGTTTCAGGGGGCCGGGCCAGCCCCAGCATTTT
TRBV9,NA,NA,TRBJ1-1,CASSTSLRDNTEAFF,TGTGCCAGCAGCACCTCACTTCGGGACAACACTGAAGCTTTCTTT
TRBV29-1,NA,once,TRBJ1-2,CSVSHGQRSYTF,TGCAGCGTGTCACACGGACAGCGATCGTACACCTTC
TRBV2,NA,NA,TRBJ1-6,CASSASDGGNSPLHF,TGTGCCAGCAGTGCCTCGGACGGAGGTAATTCACCCCTCCACTTT
TRBV5-1,NA,NA,TRBJ1-4,CASSAVGSGNEKLFF,TGCGCCAGCAGCGCCGTTGGGTCGGGTAATGAAAAACTGTTTTTT
TRBV7-2,NA,NA,TRBJ2-2,CASSLQGWNTGELFF,TGTGCCAGCAGCTTGCAGGGGTGGAACACCGGGGAGCTGTTTTTT
TRBV5-1,NA,few,TRBJ1-4,CASSLGAGVNEKLFF,TGCGCCAGCAGCTTGGGGGCAGGGGTTAATGAAAAACTGTTTTTT
TRBV4-1,NA,NA,TRBJ2-1,CASSQDPWSSSYNEQFF,TGCGCCAGCAGCCAAGATCCCTGGTCGAGCTCCTACAATGAGCAGTTCTTC
TRBV9,NA,once,TRBJ1-6,CASSVGDTNSPLHF,TGTGCCAGCAGCGTAGGGGACACCAATTCACCCCTCCACTTT
TRBV19,NA,NA,TRBJ1-5,CASRDRPYSNQPQHF,TGTGCCAGTAGGGACAGACCTTATAGCAATCAGCCCCAGCATTTT
TRBV10-2,NA,NA,TRBJ2-7,CASSWDNYEQYF,TGCGCCAGCAGCTGGGACAACTACGAGCAGTACTTC
TRBV18,NA,NA,TRBJ2-5,CASSPVDLGTQYF,TGTGCCAGCTCACCAGTTGACCTAGGAACCCAGTACTTC
TRBV6-5,NA,NA,TRBJ2-3,CASSQTAFTDTQYF,TGTGCCAGCAGCCAGACAGCGTTCACAGATACGCAGTATTTT